The subject of this entry is one T cell receptor (beta chain). The junction departs from germline at one end; a sequencing error may be responsible. Other DNA sequences of this sample code for an identical CDR3. These data originate in a study of T cell changes during pregnancy in multiple sclerosis. CDR3 length: 15 residues. Germline CDR1 is MNHEY and CDR2 is SMNVEV (reference sequence). The protocol was immunoSEQ multiplex PCR, while the TCRdb copy is restricted to in-frame clones and leaves out a portion. Of about 24,000 clones listed, around 90% are singletons. V usage is TRBV27 and J usage is TRBJ1-2; a weak D match, TRBD1 (5 bases). The sample was CD4+ T cells from peripheral blood mononuclear cells, taken in the second trimester of pregnancy. The sequence came from a female donor in good health, enrolled as a control in a pregnancy study. The CDR3 is CASSLFKGVGYGYTF. CDR3 DNA: TGTGCCAGCAGTTTATTCAAAGGGGTAGGGTATGGCTACACCTTT.